This T cell receptor beta chain comes out of a study of blood T cell repertoires in COVID-19. Study-wide background: The samples span acute and convalescent COVID-19 from the United States, Italy and Spain. T cells, B-cell-depleted T cells, or PBMCs provided the cDNA or gDNA that served as material.

Germline V CDR1 and CDR2: DFQATT, SNEGSKA (reference sequence). Trimming cost V 3 bases and J 5 bases; bases outside gene matches: 12. The CDR3 runs 15 residues. Authors' analysis steps: For nucleated cells, counts were estimated from reference gene primer amplification. Method: immunoSEQ multiplex PCR; TCRdb's copy keeps in-frame clones and lacks some. That table is the source of V, J and clone size, and D and trimming were worked out from the DNA. The data show 50,000 to 70,000 clones, 84% seen once. The clonotype comes from a woman between 55 and 75 years old with acute or convalescent COVID-19. J is TRBJ1-1 and V is TRBV20-1, with 7 bases that match TRBD1. The specimen was peripheral blood. Written as DNA, the CDR3 is TGCAGTGCTAGTCCCCGTGAGGGCAGGGGGACTGAAGCTTTCTTT. Translated, it gives CSASPREGRGTEAFF.